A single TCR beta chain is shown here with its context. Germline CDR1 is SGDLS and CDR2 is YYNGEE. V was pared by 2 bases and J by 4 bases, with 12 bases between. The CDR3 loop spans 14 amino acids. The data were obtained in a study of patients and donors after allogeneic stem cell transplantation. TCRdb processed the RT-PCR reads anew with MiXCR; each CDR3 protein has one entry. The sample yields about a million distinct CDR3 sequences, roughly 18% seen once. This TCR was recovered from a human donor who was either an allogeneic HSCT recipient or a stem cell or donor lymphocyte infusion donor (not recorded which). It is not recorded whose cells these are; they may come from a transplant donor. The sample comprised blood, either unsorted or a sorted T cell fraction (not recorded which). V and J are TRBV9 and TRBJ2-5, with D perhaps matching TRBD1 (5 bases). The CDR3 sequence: CASSVKGPGETQYF. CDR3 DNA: TGTGCCAGCAGCGTGAAGGGGCCAGGAGAGACCCAGTACTTC. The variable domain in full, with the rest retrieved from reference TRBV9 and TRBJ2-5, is DSGVTQTPKHLITATGQRVTLRCSPRSGDLSVYWYQQSLDQGLQFLIQYYNGEERAKGNILERFSAQQFPDLHSELNLSSLELGDSALYFCASSVKGPGETQYFGPGTRLLVL.